A single sample gave rise to the 28 T cell receptor beta chains below, sequenced in a study of tissue T cells after allogeneic stem cell transplantation. TCRdb's table, derived via immunoSEQ multiplex PCR, lists solely in-frame clones and lacks some. The sample has thousands of clones; approximately 50% are singletons. The time point was: mouse harvest day 7 after allogeneic transplant. The graft held 10^6 splenic CD5+ T cells and 10^7 T-cell-depleted bone marrow cells. Sequencing was done on a sample of gut tissue. The receptors here all came from a female BALB/c mouse given C57BL/6 T cells with graft-versus-host disease after an allogeneic hematopoietic cell transplant.

The sample holds a few counts of this clone. Mouse gene names and germline throughout. Read sequence stops 1 residue before the CDR3 end, and the germline J gene provides the missing end. The V and J genes are TRBV12-2 and TRBJ2-7, with TRBD2 matching 10 bases. The germline V gene has CDR1 SGHLS and CDR2 HYDKME. This CDR3 has 14 residues. V lost 0 bases to trimming and J lost 6 bases; unmatched junction nucleotides: 4. This CDR3 reads CASSLSGGALEQYF. The sequenced CDR3 bases are TGTGCCAGCTCTCTCTCTGGGGGGGCGCTTGAACAGTAC.

Comment on this clone: Mouse gene names and germline throughout. The read ends 1 residue early relative to the CDR3; the germline J gene fills the gap. The chain carries TRBV3 and TRBJ1-1; 11 bases align to TRBD1. Trimming cost V 6 bases and J 8 bases; bases outside gene matches: 8. The CDR3 has 14 amino acids. CDR1 and CDR2 from the germline V gene are SNHLY and FYNGKV (reference sequence). The CDR3 bases that were read are TGTGCCAGCAGAACCGGGACAGGGGGGACGGAAGTCTTC. Amino acids: CASRTGTGGTEVF. The CDR3, in full, reads CASRTGTGGTEVFF. Complete variable domain (other parts from reference TRBV3 and TRBJ1-1): GPKVLQIPSHQIIDMGQMVTLNCDPVSNHLYFYWYKQILGQQMEFLVNFYNGKVMEKSKLFKDQFSVERPDGSYFTLKIQPTALEDSAVYFCASRTGTGGTEVFFGKGTRLTVV.

On this clone: These gene names are mouse names. The read terminates 1 residue ahead of where the CDR3 ends, so the germline J gene completes it. The chain joins TRBV26 to TRBJ1-1, with 9 nucleotides matching TRBD1. This CDR3 has 15 amino acids. CDR1 is KGHPV and CDR2 is FQNQEV in the germline V gene (reference sequence). J gave up 0 bases and V 4 bases, and 3 bases lay outside the gene matches. CDR3 protein: CASSHGTGTNTEVFF. CDR3 DNA (partial): TGTGCCAGCAGTCACGGGACAGGGACAAACACAGAAGTCTTC.

Notes on this clone: Gene names and germline refer to mouse. The CDR3 goes on 1 residue after the read ends, and that part is filled in from the germline J gene. This chain uses TRBV1 with TRBJ2-5, with D possibly TRBD2 on 6 matching bases. CDR1 is NSQYPW, CDR2 LRSPGD, per germline (reference sequence). There are 15 residues in the CDR3. With 0 bases removed from V and 1 base from J, the gap between germline ends came to 8 bases. CDR3 region: CTCSADWGHQDTQYF. The sequenced part of the CDR3 DNA is TGCACCTGCAGTGCAGACTGGGGTCACCAAGACACCCAGTAC. The full variable domain, in which reference TRBV1 and TRBJ2-5 provide the parts outside the CDR3, is VTLLEQNPRWRLVPRGQAVNLRCILKNSQYPWMSWYQQDLQKQLQWLFTLRSPGDKEVKSLPGADYLATRVTDTELRLQVANMSQGRTLYCTCSADWGHQDTQYFGPGTRLLVL.

As for this clone: Gene names follow the mouse nomenclature. The read halts 1 residue ahead of the CDR3 end, with the missing end drawn from the germline J gene. V and J are TRBV1 and TRBJ1-6; no clear D gene. TRBJ1-6 is flagged as an ORF with uncertain function. This CDR3 has 14 residues. Germline V gene sequence: CDR1 NSQYPW, CDR2 LRSPGD (reference sequence). V lost 2 bases, J lost 0 bases, and 2 bases lay in between. CDR3 in amino acids: CTCSAYSYNSPLYF. The DNA read from the CDR3 is TGCACCTGCAGTGCATATTCCTATAATTCGCCCCTCTAC.

As regards this clone: Gene names refer to mouse genes. CDR3 loop: CASSGDWGNYAEQFF. The part of the CDR3 DNA that was read is TGTGCCAGCAGCGGGGACTGGGGGAACTATGCTGAGCAGTTC. The V gene is TRBV26, the J gene TRBJ2-1; 11 nucleotides agree with TRBD2. Read data end 1 residue before the CDR3 end; the end is taken from the germline J gene. The CDR3 has 15 residues. Trimming cost V 6 bases and J 1 base; bases outside gene matches: 2. The V gene's germline CDR1 is KGHPV and CDR2 FQNQEV (reference sequence). Supplemented by reference TRBV26 and TRBJ2-1, the full variable domain reads NSKVIQTPRYLVKGQGQKAKMRCIPEKGHPVVFWYQQNKNNEFKFLINFQNQEVLQQIDMTEKRFSAECPSNSPCSLEIQSSEAGDSALYLCASSGDWGNYAEQFFGPGTRLTVL.

This clone appeared a few times. The genes are named according to mouse. The CDR3 end falls 1 residue outside the read, so it is completed with the germline J gene. The chain joins TRBV24 to TRBJ2-1; 8 bases are shared with TRBD2. Germline values: CDR1 KGHTA, CDR2 FRNEEI. The CDR3 length is 17 residues. V was clipped by 2 bases and J by 0 bases; unmatched bases: 6. Here the CDR3 reads CASSLPRLGCNYAEQFF. CDR3 DNA, as far as it was read: TGTGCCAGCAGTCTGCCCCGACTGGGGTGTAACTATGCTGAGCAGTTC.

About this clone itself: Mouse names are used for the genes. The CDR3 end falls 1 residue outside the read, so it is completed with the germline J gene. The gene calls are TRBV26 and TRBJ2-1; D is unclear. The CDR3 runs 11 residues. Trimming cost V 0 bases and J 9 bases, with 3 bases left between them. Germline V lookup: CDR1 KGHPV, CDR2 FQNQEV (reference sequence). CDR3 region: CASSLSNEQFF. The sequenced part of the CDR3 DNA is TGTGCCAGCAGTCTGTCAAATGAGCAGTTC.

This clone showed up just a few times. These gene names are mouse names. The CDR3 goes on 1 residue after the read ends, and that part is filled in from the germline J gene. V is TRBV20 and J is TRBJ2-5; a weak D match, TRBD1 (5 bases). The CDR3 length is 13 residues. The V end was cut by 3 bases, the J end by 6 bases, with 13 bases between. From germline, CDR1 is GFQATS and CDR2 STVNSAI. CDR3 protein: CGARWQGGDTQYF. The sequenced CDR3 bases are TGTGGTGCTAGATGGCAGGGAGGGGACACCCAGTAC.

Points on this clone: Gene labels here are mouse ones. The CDR3 loop is CASRDRKNERLFF. The sequenced CDR3 bases are TGTGCCAGCAGGGACAGAAAAAACGAAAGATTATTT. V and J are TRBV19 and TRBJ1-4, with a weak D call TRBD1 (6 bases). Read coverage stops 1 residue before the CDR3 terminus; the germline J gene supplies the remainder. Trimming stripped 5 bases from V and 5 bases from J, with 10 bases between. In germline, CDR1 is FNHDT, CDR2 SITEND (reference sequence). The CDR3 extends over 13 amino acids. The whole variable domain, remainder taken from reference TRBV19 and TRBJ1-4, is GGIITQTPKFLIGQEGQKLTLKCQQNFNHDTMYWYRQDSGKGLRLIYYSITENDLQKGDLSEGYDASREKKSSFSLTVTSAQKNEMAVFLCASRDRKNERLFFGHGTKLSVL.

Concerning this clone itself: The gene symbols are mouse symbols. The read ends 1 residue early relative to the CDR3; the germline J gene fills the gap. This sample also contains other DNA sequences that code for the same CDR3. The chain carries TRBV3 and TRBJ2-7; D gene ambiguous. The CDR3 is made up of 11 amino acids. The V gene lost 5 bases and the J gene lost 6 bases, with 8 bases spanning the gap. From germline, CDR1 is SNHLY and CDR2 FYNGKV (reference sequence). The CDR3 spells CASSGQVEQYF. The CDR3 DNA, read in part, is TGTGCCAGCAGCGGGCAGGTTGAACAGTAC.

With respect to this clone: The gene symbols are mouse symbols. The DNA ends 1 residue before the CDR3 does, and the rest of the CDR3 is filled in from the germline J gene. The same CDR3 also results from other DNA sequences found in this sample. The J gene is TRBJ2-7, the V gene TRBV13-2, with TRBD2 identical over 14 bases. This CDR3 is 14 amino acids long. Germline V lookup: CDR1 NNHNN, CDR2 SYGAGS (reference sequence). Trimming at V came to 5 bases and at J to 6 bases, leaving 4 bases not matched to a gene. The CDR3 bases that were read are TGTGCCAGCGGGGGGGGACTGGGGGGGCTTGAACAGTAC. Its protein product is CASGGGLGGLEQY. The whole CDR3 sequence reads CASGGGLGGLEQYF.

By share, this clone ranks as medium-sized. Gene labels here are mouse ones. The read terminates 1 residue ahead of where the CDR3 ends, so the germline J gene completes it. The V call is TRBV5, the J call TRBJ1-5; D remains unclear. Germline V lookup: CDR1 LGHNA, CDR2 YNLKQL (reference sequence). V was shortened by 0 bases and J by 5 bases, with 5 bases between the two germline ends. This CDR3 is built from 13 residues. The DNA read from the CDR3 is TGTGCCAGCAGCCAAGAGTGGGACCAGGCTCCGCTT. Translated, it gives CASSQEWDQAPL. In full, the CDR3 is CASSQEWDQAPLF.

This clone came up a few times. Germline and genes here are mouse. The DNA ends 1 residue before the CDR3 does, and the rest of the CDR3 is filled in from the germline J gene. The chain carries TRBV3 and TRBJ2-1; 8 bases fit TRBD1. Germline lookup yields CDR1 SNHLY and CDR2 FYNGKV (reference sequence). The V segment lost 2 bases and the J segment 8 bases; nucleotides outside the gene matches: 8. The CDR3 runs to 15 residues. CDR3 bases read: TGTGCCAGCAGCTTATGGACAGGGAGACGGACTGAGCAGTTC. It codes for CASSLWTGRRTEQF. The whole CDR3 region reads CASSLWTGRRTEQFF.

In this sample, this clone is medium-sized. Gene names follow the mouse nomenclature. The read finishes 1 residue shy of the CDR3 end, and the germline J gene is used to complete it. This chain joins TRBV23 and TRBJ2-7; the listed D gene, TRBD2, was not tested against the DNA. The germline gives CDR1 KGHTA, CDR2 FQNQQP. The CDR3 contains 13 residues. CDR3 protein: CSSSQTWGYEQYF. CDR3 DNA, as far as it was read: TGCTCCAGCAGTCAAACCTGGGGTTATGAACAGTAC.

As to this clone: Genes here carry mouse names. The missing CDR3 end, 1 residue past where the read stops, is filled in from the germline J gene. The chain carries TRBV3 and TRBJ2-4, with 12 bases fitting TRBD2. The germline CDR1 and CDR2 sequences are SNHLY and FYNGKV (reference sequence). The CDR3 sequence is 16 residues long. After removal of 3 bases from V and 1 base from J, the junction contained 2 bases not matched to a gene. Here the CDR3 reads CASSFRLGGRQNTLYF. CDR3 DNA (partial): TGTGCCAGCAGCTTTAGACTGGGGGGGCGTCAAAACACCTTGTAC. The whole variable domain, filled in from reference TRBV3 and TRBJ2-4, reads GPKVLQIPSHQIIDMGQMVTLNCDPVSNHLYFYWYKQILGQQMEFLVNFYNGKVMEKSKLFKDQFSVERPDGSYFTLKIQPTALEDSAVYFCASSFRLGGRQNTLYFGAGTRLSVL.

This clone was detected only a few times. Gene and germline names: mouse. The CDR3 extends 1 residue past the end of the read, so its final part is completed from the germline J gene. The chain couples TRBV3 to TRBJ2-2, with unresolved D. The germline gives CDR1 SNHLY, CDR2 FYNGKV (reference sequence). Trimming took 5 bases from V and 2 from J, leaving 9 bases between them. The length of the CDR3 is 14 residues. Partial CDR3 DNA: TGTGCCAGCAGCCCCGCGGGGAACACCGGGCAGCTCTAC. Translation: CASSPAGNTGQLY. The whole CDR3 is CASSPAGNTGQLYF.

A remark on this clone: These gene names are mouse names. The read falls 1 residue short of the CDR3 end, and the missing part is taken from the germline J gene. The gene calls are TRBV23 and TRBJ2-1; the table's D call TRBD2 went unverified against the DNA. The V gene's germline CDR1 is KGHTA and CDR2 FQNQQP. CDR3 length: 16 residues. The sequenced part of the CDR3 DNA is TGCTCCAGCAGTCAATTGGACTGGGGGAACTATGCTGAGCAGTTC. Translation: CSSSQLDWGNYAEQF. The whole CDR3 region reads CSSSQLDWGNYAEQFF.

Only a few counts were recorded for this clone. Mouse germline and gene names are used. With the read ending 1 residue before the CDR3 end, the germline J gene is used to fill in that end. The chain is built from TRBV26 and TRBJ2-7; 10 nucleotides align to TRBD2. The germline V gene encodes CDR1 KGHPV and CDR2 FQNQEV (reference sequence). CDR3 size: 14 residues. V gave up 2 bases and J gave up 4 bases; unmatched junction bases: 2. The CDR3 DNA, read in part, is TGTGCCAGCAGTCTGGGACTGGGGGTTTATGAACAGTAC. Protein sequence: CASSLGLGVYEQY. In full, the CDR3 reads CASSLGLGVYEQYF.

On this clone itself: These gene names are mouse names. The read halts 1 residue ahead of the CDR3 end, with the missing end drawn from the germline J gene. The V call is TRBV23, the J call TRBJ1-1; the table calls TRBD1, which could not be checked here. CDR3 length: 11 amino acids. Germline V gene data show CDR1 as KGHTA and CDR2 as FQNQQP. The CDR3 loop reads CSSRQRTEVFF. CDR3 DNA, as far as it was read: TGCTCCAGCAGACAGAGAACAGAAGTCTTC.

On this clone itself: The junction shows a germline mismatch at one end, possibly a read error. Any gene name here is a mouse gene name. The read ends 1 residue early relative to the CDR3; the germline J gene fills the gap. The chain carries TRBV5 and TRBJ1-4, with TRBD1 matching 7 bases. The CDR3 consists of 15 residues. Germline-derived CDR1 and CDR2 are LGHNA and YNLKQL (reference sequence). Incomplete CDR3 DNA: TGTGCCGGCAGCCCCACAGGGGTTTCCAACGAAAGATTATTT. Protein product: CAGSPTGVSNERLF. The whole CDR3 sequence is CAGSPTGVSNERLFF.

As regards this clone: The listed genes are named as in mouse. The read halts 1 residue ahead of the CDR3 end, with the missing end drawn from the germline J gene. The chain recombines TRBV26 with TRBJ1-6, with D unresolved. TRBJ1-6 is identified as an open reading frame with a role that is uncertain. Germline values: CDR1 KGHPV, CDR2 FQNQEV (reference sequence). The CDR3 extends over 13 amino acids. Trimming took 0 bases from V and 5 from J, leaving 2 bases between them. The CDR3 spells CASSLSHNSPLYF. CDR3 DNA (partial): TGTGCCAGCAGTCTGTCTCATAATTCGCCCCTCTAC.

This clone came up once. Here the gene names and germline are mouse. Sequencing ends 1 residue short of the CDR3 end; the germline J gene provides the rest. The V gene is TRBV3, the J gene TRBJ2-2; the D gene could be TRBD1 or TRBD2 (7 bases each). Germline lookup yields CDR1 SNHLY and CDR2 FYNGKV (reference sequence). The germline V and J ends were trimmed by 6 bases and 3 bases, with 11 bases remaining between them. The CDR3 is 14 amino acids. The sequenced part of the CDR3 DNA is TGTGCCAGCAGGGGGGGGACAGACACCGGGCAGCTCTAC. Protein: CASRGGTDTGQLY. The entire CDR3 protein is CASRGGTDTGQLYF.

Remarks on this clone: Each gene name is a mouse one. The read gets to within 1 residue of the CDR3 end, and the germline J gene fills in the rest. The chain employs TRBV3 and TRBJ2-3; D may be TRBD2 (5 bases). This CDR3 comprises 14 residues. Germline CDR1 and CDR2: SNHLY and FYNGKV (reference sequence). V was trimmed by 1 base and J by 0 bases, leaving 5 bases between them. CDR3 DNA (partial): TGTGCCAGCAGCTTAGTGGGGAGTGCAGAAACGCTGTAT. The encoded protein is CASSLVGSAETLY. The whole CDR3 protein is CASSLVGSAETLYF.

This clone was seen only a few times. Gene and germline names: mouse. Read sequence stops 1 residue before the CDR3 end, and the germline J gene provides the missing end. The chain joins TRBV26 to TRBJ1-3; no firm D call. Germline CDR1 reads KGHPV; CDR2 reads FQNQEV (reference sequence). This CDR3 region has 14 residues. Trimming took 0 bases from V and 2 from J, leaving 5 bases between them. The sequenced part of the CDR3 DNA is TGTGCCAGCAGTCTGTCAGGGCCTGGAAATACGCTCTAT. Encoded protein: CASSLSGPGNTLY. In full, the CDR3 is CASSLSGPGNTLYF.

On this clone: The germline and genes are mouse ones. Read coverage stops 1 residue before the CDR3 terminus; the germline J gene supplies the remainder. This sequence joins TRBV26 and TRBJ2-1; D perhaps matches TRBD1 (5 bases). This CDR3 comprises 13 residues. CDR1 and CDR2 from the germline V gene are KGHPV and FQNQEV (reference sequence). Deletions cut 4 bases from V and 3 bases from J, with 7 bases between. Partial CDR3 DNA: TGTGCCAGCAGTCCGACAGTCTATGCTGAGCAGTTC. Encoded protein: CASSPTVYAEQF. The whole CDR3 protein is CASSPTVYAEQFF.

This clone was recorded once. One end of the junction is discordant with germline, which a read error may explain. Gene labels here are mouse ones. The CDR3 goes on 1 residue after the read ends, and that part is filled in from the germline J gene. V and J are TRBV13-2 and TRBJ2-7; 9 bases are shared with TRBD2. The germline CDR1 and CDR2 sequences are NNHNN and SYGAGS (reference sequence). The CDR3 covers 14 residues. CDR3 loop: CASSDGGTGFEQYF. The covered CDR3 bases are TGTGCCAGCAGTGATGGAGGGACTGGGTTTGAACAGTAC.

This clone has just a few counts. The genes and germline here are from mouse. The read halts 1 residue ahead of the CDR3 end, with the missing end drawn from the germline J gene. The gene calls are TRBV23 and TRBJ2-7; the table's TRBD1 call for D was not verified on the DNA. Germline CDR1 reads KGHTA; CDR2 reads FQNQQP. CDR3 length equals 15 residues. CDR3 in amino acids: CSSSQLGQGADEQYF. The part of the CDR3 DNA that was read is TGCTCCAGCAGTCAATTGGGACAGGGGGCGGATGAACAGTAC. Together with reference TRBV23 and TRBJ2-7, the CDR3 gives the full variable domain: DAAVTQKPRYLIKMKGQEAEMKCIPEKGHTAVFWYQQKQSKELKFLIYFQNQQPLDQIDMVKERFSAVCPSSSLCSLGIRTCEAEDSALYLCSSSQLGQGADEQYFGPGTRLTVL.